Each of the 12 T cell receptor beta chains below was sequenced from the same sample in a study of T cells after yellow fever vaccination. Each CDR3 protein is one row after TCRdb ran MiXCR on the 5' RACE reads. The table has 140,000 to 150,000 distinct CDR3 sequences, about 6.2% seen once. This sample comprised CD4+ T cells sorted from PBMCs, obtained 10 days after the yellow fever booster vaccination. These receptors were collected from a man between 25 and 39 years old who received the YFV17D yellow fever vaccine.

The CDR3 spells CASSSGRAGDQPQHF. The DNA of the CDR3 is TGCGCCAGCAGCTCGGGAAGGGCGGGGGATCAGCCCCAGCATTTT. This sequence joins TRBV4-3 and TRBJ1-5; TRBD1 is a possible D gene (5 bases). The CDR3 spans 15 residues. The germline gives CDR1 LGHNA, CDR2 YSLEER. V was trimmed by 5 bases and J by 5 bases, leaving 16 bases between them.

This rearrangement joins TRBV7-2 to TRBJ2-1; D unclear. The CDR3 loop spans 15 amino acids. Trimming cost V 2 bases and J 2 bases, with 10 bases left between them. Germline assignment: CDR1 SGHTA and CDR2 FQGNSA. Here the CDR3 DNA reads TGTGCCAGCAGCTTAATGAGCGCAGCCTACAATGAGCAGTTCTTC. This sequence encodes CASSLMSAAYNEQFF.

In this sample, this clonotype turned up many times. V is TRBV7-9 and J is TRBJ2-7, with 9 bases fitting TRBD2. V shed 7 bases, J shed 7 bases, and the junction held 14 bases outside the gene matches. Germline V gene sequence: CDR1 SEHNR, CDR2 FQNEAQ (reference sequence). The CDR3 has 15 amino acids. The CDR3 reads CASMGLAGSRGEQYF. The CDR3 DNA reads as TGTGCCAGCATGGGGCTAGCGGGATCCCGGGGTGAGCAGTACTTC.

This clonotype has just a few counts. The V gene is TRBV9, the J gene TRBJ1-1, with 10 bases lining up with TRBD1. The CDR3 spans 16 residues. V trimming: 4 bases; J trimming: 4 bases; junction bases outside the gene matches: 10. CDR1 and CDR2 from the germline V gene are SGDLS and YYNGEE. CDR3 bases: TGTGCCAGCAGCCCCGGGACAGGGGTTGCGGGCACTGAAGCTTTCTTT. Translation: CASSPGTGVAGTEAFF.

Regarding this clonotype: A much larger clone lies a single base off, so this may be a read error. This chain uses TRBV14 with TRBJ2-1; D is unclear. Germline-derived CDR1 and CDR2 are SGHDN and FVKESK. The V gene lost 3 bases and the J gene lost 9 bases, with 9 bases spanning the gap. This CDR3 is 12 amino acids long. The CDR3 reads CASSHIPGEQFF. The CDR3 nucleotides are TGTGCCAGCAGCCATATTCCGGGTGAGCAGTTCTTC.

This clonotype showed up just a few times. The chain recombines TRBV6-5 with TRBJ1-2, with 8 positions matching TRBD1. The germline CDR1 and CDR2 sequences are MNHEY and SVGAGI. CDR3 size: 18 residues. Trimming removed 5 bases from V and 2 bases from J; junction bases left unmatched: 16. The CDR3 region is CASSPTEGQATTNYGYTF. As DNA, the CDR3 is TGTGCCAGCAGTCCCACCGAGGGACAGGCAACCACGAACTATGGCTACACCTTC.

This clonotype was observed many times. The V and J genes are TRBV11-2 and TRBJ2-1; D is unclear. The CDR3 consists of 15 residues. V lost 2 bases and J lost 0, with 8 bases in between. Germline V CDR1 and CDR2: SGHAT, FQNNGV. The CDR3 sequence is CASSLIGSSYNEQFF. The CDR3 region has the DNA TGTGCCAGCAGCTTAATCGGGTCCTCCTACAATGAGCAGTTCTTC.

This clonotype was seen at least ten times. J is TRBJ2-3 and V is TRBV3-1; D gene uncertain. The CDR3 contains 15 residues. The V gene's germline CDR1 is LGHDT and CDR2 YNNKEL (reference sequence). V lost 4 bases, J lost 2 bases, and 13 bases lay in between. The CDR3 region has the DNA TGTGCCAGCAGCCCGGGCCCGGGCACCACAGATACGCAGTATTTT. It codes for CASSPGPGTTDTQYF.

The CDR3 region has the DNA TGCGCCAGCAGTAATCAGGGTCTCCCAGCTTACAATGAGCAGTTCTTC. It specifies CASSNQGLPAYNEQFF. The chain links TRBV5-1 to TRBJ2-1; D is possibly TRBD1 (5 bases). Trimming removed 5 bases at V and 4 bases at J, with 19 bases between. Germline assignment: CDR1 SGHRS and CDR2 YFSETQ. The CDR3 covers 16 residues.

In its sample, this clonotype was seen many times. The V and J genes are TRBV20-1 and TRBJ2-7; D gene unclear. Germline V lookup: CDR1 DFQATT, CDR2 SNEGSKA (reference sequence). The CDR3 loop spans 14 amino acids. Trimming shortened V by 2 bases and J by 0 bases, and 11 bases separated the two germline ends. The CDR3 region has the DNA TGCAGTGCTAGATTCTCGGGCTACTCCTACGAGCAGTACTTC. It yields the protein CSARFSGYSYEQYF.

The chain links TRBV20-1 to TRBJ2-7, with D perhaps TRBD2 (6 bases). The CDR3 totals 14 residues. Trimming took off 3 bases at V and 6 bases at J, with 18 bases between the two ends. Germline V gives CDR1 DFQATT, CDR2 SNEGSKA (reference sequence). The CDR3: CSASVGPGGVEQYF. DNA for the CDR3: TGCAGTGCTAGTGTAGGACCCGGGGGTGTCGAGCAGTACTTC.

This clonotype occurred a few times. The genes are TRBV4-3 and TRBJ2-7; 9 positions agree with TRBD2. There are 15 residues in the CDR3. Losses at the gene ends were 5 bases for V and 6 bases for J; bases not matched to a gene: 11. The germline V gene encodes CDR1 LGHNA and CDR2 YSLEER. For the CDR3, the DNA is TGCGCCAGCAGCGCGCTGGGGGGACTAGCCGGCGAGCAGTACTTC. This sequence encodes CASSALGGLAGEQYF.